These T cell receptor beta chains were read from a single sample in a study of T cell responses to AZD1222 COVID-19 vaccine. Generated by immunoSEQ multiplex PCR, the TCRdb table keeps only in-frame clones and is missing some. Of 150,000 to 200,000 clones listed, approximately 92% are singletons. The sample was peripheral blood, taken on day 0 of AZD1222 vaccination. These receptors were taken from an adult in good health. CDR3s include the opening cysteine and the closing phenylalanine or tryptophan. A D gene is named only where the DNA matches it firmly. Only some rows state a clone size, as once, few, many or a class for expanded clones.

V	size	J	D	CDR3	DNA
TRBV6-5	NA	TRBJ1-5	NA	CASSRVFNQPQHF	TGTGCCAGCAGTCGGGTTTTCAATCAGCCCCAGCATTTT
TRBV27	NA	TRBJ1-1	NA	CASSLSARESEAFF	TGTGCCAGCAGTTTATCGGCGAGAGAGAGTGAAGCTTTCTTT
TRBV5-1	NA	TRBJ2-3	NA	CASSGEGGRTDTQYF	TGCGCCAGCAGCGGGGAGGGGGGCCGCACAGATACGCAGTATTTT
TRBV6-5	NA	TRBJ2-7	NA	CASKRGQFGEQYF	TGTGCCTCCAAGCGGGGACAGTTCGGCGAGCAGTACTTC
TRBV21-1	NA	TRBJ1-1	NA	CASQTGTDDPKAFF	TGTGCCAGCCAAACCGGGACAGACGACCCTAAAGCTTTCTTT
TRBV5-1	once	TRBJ1-6	NA	CASRDDNSPLHF	TGCGCCAGCAGGGACGATAATTCACCCCTCCACTTT
TRBV18	NA	TRBJ1-1	NA	CASSRGSVNTEAFF	TGTGCCAGCTCACGAGGTAGCGTGAACACTGAAGCTTTCTTT
TRBV7-9	NA	TRBJ1-1	NA	CASSLEGNTEAFF	TGTGCCAGCAGCTTAGAGGGGAACACTGAAGCTTTCTTT
TRBV6-2/TRBV6-3	NA	TRBJ1-5	TRBD1	CASSLPPDRGNQPQHF	TGTGCCAGCAGTTTGCCCCCGGACAGGGGAAATCAGCCCCAGCATTTT
TRBV7-6	NA	TRBJ1-5	TRBD1	CASSVQQGIGNQPQHF	TGTGCCAGCAGCGTACAACAGGGGATCGGGAATCAGCCCCAGCATTTT
TRBV5-4	NA	TRBJ2-1	TRBD1	CASSSPDRVSYNEQFF	TGTGCCAGCAGCTCACCGGACAGGGTTTCCTACAATGAGCAGTTCTTC
TRBV5-1	NA	TRBJ1-1	NA	CASSLDRYMNTEAFF	TGCGCCAGCAGCTTGGACCGTTACATGAACACTGAAGCTTTCTTT
TRBV4-2	NA	TRBJ2-1	TRBD1	CASSQSGQGYNEQFF	TGTGCCAGCAGCCAATCGGGACAGGGCTACAATGAGCAGTTCTTC
TRBV7-3	NA	TRBJ2-7	NA	CASSAQGGSSDEQYF	TGTGCCAGCAGCGCGCAAGGCGGTAGCAGCGACGAGCAGTACTTC
TRBV2	NA	TRBJ1-1	NA	CASNGDLNTEAFF	TGTGCCAGCAATGGGGATTTAAACACTGAAGCTTTCTTT
TRBV7-2	NA	TRBJ1-3	NA	CASSSGYSGNTIYF	TGTGCCAGCAGCTCCGGCTACTCTGGAAACACCATATATTTT
TRBV5-1	NA	TRBJ1-1	NA	CASSLSLVANTEAFF	TGCGCCAGCAGCTTGTCCTTGGTGGCGAACACTGAAGCTTTCTTT
TRBV28	NA	TRBJ1-5	NA	CASRNAGGNQPQHF	TGTGCCAGCAGGAACGCCGGGGGCAATCAGCCCCAGCATTTT
TRBV19	NA	TRBJ1-6	NA	CASNDAGKSPLHF	TGTGCCAGTAACGATGCAGGGAAATCACCCCTCCACTTT
TRBV5-1	NA	TRBJ2-7	NA	CASSLVDATYEQYF	TGCGCCAGCAGCTTGGTGGACGCAACCTACGAGCAGTACTTC
TRBV3-1/TRBV3-2	NA	TRBJ1-3	NA	CASSQLAGPSSGNTIYF	TGTGCCAGCAGCCAACTAGCCGGTCCTTCCTCTGGAAACACCATATATTTT